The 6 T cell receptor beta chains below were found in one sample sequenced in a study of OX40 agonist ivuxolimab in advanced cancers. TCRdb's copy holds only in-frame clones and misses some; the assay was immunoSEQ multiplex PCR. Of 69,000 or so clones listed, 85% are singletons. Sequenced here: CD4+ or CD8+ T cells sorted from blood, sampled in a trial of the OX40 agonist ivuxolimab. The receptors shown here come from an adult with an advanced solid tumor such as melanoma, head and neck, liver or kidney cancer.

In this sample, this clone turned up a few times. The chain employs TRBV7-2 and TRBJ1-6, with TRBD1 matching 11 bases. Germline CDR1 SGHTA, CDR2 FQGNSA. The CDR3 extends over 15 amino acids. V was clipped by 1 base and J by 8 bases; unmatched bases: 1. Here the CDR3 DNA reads TGTGCCAGCAGCTTAGTGGGACAGGGGGATTCACCCCTCCACTTT. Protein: CASSLVGQGDSPLHF.

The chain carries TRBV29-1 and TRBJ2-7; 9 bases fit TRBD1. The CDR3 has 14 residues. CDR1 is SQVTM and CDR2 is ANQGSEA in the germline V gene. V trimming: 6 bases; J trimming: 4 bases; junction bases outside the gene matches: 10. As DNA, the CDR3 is TGCAGCGTCGACCGGGACAGGGAATTTTACGAGCAGTACTTC. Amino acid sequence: CSVDRDREFYEQYF.

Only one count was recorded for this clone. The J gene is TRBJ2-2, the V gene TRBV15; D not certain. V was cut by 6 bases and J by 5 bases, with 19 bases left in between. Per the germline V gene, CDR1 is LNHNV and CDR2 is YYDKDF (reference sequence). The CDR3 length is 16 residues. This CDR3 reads CATRADRLGKTGELFF. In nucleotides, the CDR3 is TGTGCCACCAGGGCTGATCGCCTAGGAAAGACCGGGGAGCTGTTTTTT.

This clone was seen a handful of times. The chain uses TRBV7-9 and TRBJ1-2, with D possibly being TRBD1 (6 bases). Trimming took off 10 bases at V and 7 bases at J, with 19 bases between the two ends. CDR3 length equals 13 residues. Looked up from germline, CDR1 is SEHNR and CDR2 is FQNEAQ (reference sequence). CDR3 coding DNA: TGTGCCACCCAAGGACAGAGAAGACGTGGCTACACCTTC. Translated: CATQGQRRRGYTF.

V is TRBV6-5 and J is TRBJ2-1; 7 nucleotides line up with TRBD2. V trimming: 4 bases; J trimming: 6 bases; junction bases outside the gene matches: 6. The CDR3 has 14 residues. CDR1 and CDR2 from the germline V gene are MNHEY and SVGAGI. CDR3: CASSSRGVRNEQFF. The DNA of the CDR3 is TGTGCCAGCAGTTCCCGGGGGGTCCGCAATGAGCAGTTCTTC.

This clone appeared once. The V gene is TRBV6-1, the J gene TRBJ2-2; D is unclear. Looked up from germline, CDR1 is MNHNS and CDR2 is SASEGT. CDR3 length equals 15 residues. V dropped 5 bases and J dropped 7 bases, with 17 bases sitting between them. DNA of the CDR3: TGTGCCAGCAGTCGCGAACCACCCCTTGACGGGGAGCTGTTTTTT. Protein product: CASSREPPLDGELFF.